A selection of T cell receptor beta chains follows, all from one sample in a study of a mutant IDH1 vaccine in newly diagnosed glioma. TCRdb keeps only in-frame clones here, not all; method: immunoSEQ multiplex PCR. The repertoire holds about 30,000 clones, with more than 65% as singletons. Sequenced here: PBMCs, sampled from a glioma patient treated with radiotherapy, temozolomide or both. All receptors come from a man aged 25-45 years with glioma. Both conserved end residues are part of each CDR3. The order of the fields is D gene, J gene, CDR3 length, V gene, clone size, CDR3 protein, CDR3 DNA. The D gene is left open where the match is weak. Clone size is given for some rows only: seen once, a few or many times, or a class if the clone is expanded.

NA,TRBJ1-1,15,TRBV30,NA,CAWSVKGAGGTEAFF,TGTGCCTGGAGTGTAAAAGGGGCGGGGGGGACTGAAGCTTTCTTT
TRBD1,TRBJ1-2,13,TRBV19,NA,CASSIGRGYGYTF,TGTGCCAGTAGTATTGGCAGGGGGTATGGCTACACCTTC
TRBD1,TRBJ1-2,17,TRBV28,NA,CASSSYSKTGGNYGYTF,TGTGCCAGCAGTTCTTACTCAAAGACAGGGGGTAACTATGGCTACACCTTC
NA,TRBJ2-1,13,TRBV6-1,NA,CASSEIRGNEQFF,TGTGCCAGCAGTGAAATTAGGGGCAATGAGCAGTTCTTC
TRBD1,TRBJ1-2,16,TRBV18,NA,CASSPTTDRGNYGYTF,TGTGCCAGCTCACCTACCACGGACAGGGGCAACTATGGCTACACCTTC
TRBD2,TRBJ2-3,19,TRBV2,NA,CASSKSLVGLAGVTDTQYF,TGTGCCAGCAGTAAAAGTTTGGTGGGACTAGCGGGGGTCACAGATACGCAGTATTTT
NA,TRBJ2-1,14,TRBV27,medium-sized,CASSPSGDHNEQFF,TGTGCCAGCAGTCCTTCGGGGGACCACAATGAGCAGTTCTTC
NA,TRBJ2-3,15,TRBV5-1,NA,CASSLTGYGTDTQYF,TGCGCCAGCAGCTTGACGGGATACGGCACAGATACGCAGTATTTT
NA,TRBJ2-7,15,TRBV5-1,once,CASSLAGSDTYEQYF,TGCGCCAGCAGCTTGGCAGGGTCGGACACCTACGAGCAGTACTTC
NA,TRBJ2-7,12,TRBV28,NA,CASSLRQYEQYF,TGTGCCAGCAGTTTACGGCAATACGAGCAGTACTTC
NA,TRBJ2-7,12,TRBV5-6,NA,CASSLVRDEQYF,TGTGCCAGCAGCTTGGTCAGGGACGAGCAGTACTTC
NA,TRBJ2-2,12,TRBV7-8,NA,CASSHDSGELFF,TGTGCCAGCAGCCACGACTCCGGGGAGCTGTTTTTT
TRBD1,TRBJ2-1,15,TRBV6-5,NA,CASSSGWTGYNEQFF,TGTGCCAGCAGTTCTGGATGGACAGGCTACAATGAGCAGTTCTTC
NA,TRBJ2-1,15,TRBV18,NA,CASSLSHHYVDEQFF,TGTGCCAGCTCACTTTCCCATCATTACGTCGATGAGCAGTTCTTC
NA,TRBJ2-7,16,TRBV2,NA,CASSELVDGWGSEQYF,TGTGCCAGCAGTGAATTGGTTGACGGTTGGGGAAGCGAGCAGTACTTC
NA,TRBJ2-3,12,TRBV2,NA,CASRQGGDTQYF,TGTGCCAGCAGACAGGGCGGAGATACGCAGTATTTT
TRBD1,TRBJ2-7,14,TRBV10-3,NA,CAISEGTGLYEQYF,TGTGCCATCAGTGAAGGGACAGGACTCTACGAGCAGTACTTC
NA,TRBJ2-5,17,TRBV7-2,NA,CASSLRLRTVSEETQYF,TGTGCCAGCAGCTTAAGACTCCGGACGGTCTCAGAAGAGACCCAGTACTTC
TRBD2,TRBJ2-7,15,TRBV4-2,NA,CASSAAGDYLYEQYF,TGTGCCAGCAGCGCGGCGGGGGACTACCTTTACGAGCAGTACTTC
TRBD1,TRBJ2-5,14,TRBV30,NA,CAWDRGRSQETQYF,TGTGCCTGGGACAGGGGCCGCAGCCAAGAGACCCAGTACTTC
TRBD1,TRBJ2-3,12,TRBV27,few,CASSSGGITQYF,TGTGCCAGCAGCTCAGGGGGCATAACGCAGTATTTT
NA,TRBJ2-6,15,TRBV4-1,NA,CASSPVSGGANVLTF,TGCGCCAGCAGCCCTGTCTCCGGCGGGGCCAACGTCCTGACTTTC
TRBD1,TRBJ2-3,15,TRBV2,NA,CASSLDREGTDTQYF,TGTGCCAGCAGTCTGGACAGGGAGGGCACAGATACGCAGTATTTT
NA,TRBJ1-3,12,TRBV6-5,few,CAVGVSGNTIYF,TGTGCCGTGGGGGTCTCCGGAAACACCATATATTTT
NA,TRBJ1-4,13,TRBV10-3,NA,CAISETGSEKLFF,TGTGCCATCAGTGAGACAGGAAGTGAAAAACTGTTTTTT
NA,TRBJ2-7,14,TRBV14,NA,CASSPKTGPYEQYF,TGTGCCAGCAGCCCAAAGACAGGACCCTACGAGCAGTACTTC
NA,TRBJ2-1,13,TRBV30,NA,CAWSPSSYNEQFF,TGTGCCTGGAGTCCGAGCTCCTACAATGAGCAGTTCTTC
NA,TRBJ1-4,21,TRBV4-3,NA,CASSPRIGRPGEGATNEKLFF,TGCGCCAGCAGCCCTCGAATTGGGAGGCCAGGGGAGGGGGCAACTAATGAAAAACTGTTTTTT